The 29 T cell receptor beta chains reported below all come from one sample, sequenced in a study of PD-1 blockade in mismatch repair-deficient tumors. Clones were read by immunoSEQ multiplex PCR, and TCRdb kept only the in-frame ones, dropping some. The sample includes around 120,000 clones, approximately 90% of them seen just once. Sequencing used peripheral blood, obtained 44 weeks after starting pembrolizumab. All receptors come from an adult with mismatch repair-deficient cancer.

V and J are TRBV12-5 and TRBJ2-1; the D call may be TRBD1 or TRBD2 (5 bases each). The CDR3 is 19 residues long. CDR1 LGHNT and CDR2 FRNRAP come from the germline V gene. Trimming cost V 1 base and J 0 bases, with 19 bases left between them. DNA for the CDR3: TGTGCTAGTGGTTTGGCCGGGACGGAGAAAACCAGCTCCTACAATGAGCAGTTCTTC. Translating gives CASGLAGTEKTSSYNEQFF. The full variable domain, with the rest looked up from reference TRBV12-5 and TRBJ2-1, is DARVTQTPRHKVTEMGQEVTMRCQPILGHNTVFWYRQTMMQGLELLAYFRNRAPLDDSGMPKDRFSAEMPDATLATLKIQPSEPRDSAVYFCASGLAGTEKTSSYNEQFFGPGTRLTVL.

The chain has TRBV11-2 and TRBJ2-7, with TRBD2 matching over 8 bases. This CDR3 has 16 residues. V shed 3 bases and J 5 bases; nucleotides not matched to a gene: 12. The V gene's germline CDR1 is SGHAT and CDR2 FQNNGV. CDR3 sequence (DNA): TGTGCCAGCAGCTTTCTGATAAGCGGGAGTTACAACGAGCAGTACTTC. Translated, it gives CASSFLISGSYNEQYF.

This clone was observed many times. This chain uses TRBV6-1 with TRBJ2-1; the match to TRBD2 covers 11 bases. This CDR3 is built from 15 residues. Germline CDR1 MNHNS, CDR2 SASEGT. After removal of 2 bases from V and 6 bases from J, the junction contained 3 bases not matched to a gene. The CDR3 coding sequence is TGTGCCAGCAGTGAACTAGCGGGAGGTATCAATGAGCAGTTCTTC. Its translation: CASSELAGGINEQFF.

The CDR3 is CASRTDTGELFF. CDR3 nucleotides: TGTGCCAGCCGGACAGACACCGGGGAGCTGTTTTTT. This chain connects TRBV19 to TRBJ2-2, with a possible D match to TRBD1 (6 bases). With 9 bases removed from V and 3 bases from J, the gap between germline ends came to 8 bases. This CDR3 comprises 12 residues. Germline V lookup: CDR1 LNHDA, CDR2 SQIVND (reference sequence).

CDR3 bases: TGTGCCTGGAGTAGGGCGGGAGAACGGGAGACCCAGTACTTC. Protein sequence: CAWSRAGERETQYF. The gene calls are TRBV30 and TRBJ2-5, with 7 bases aligning to TRBD2. Germline CDR1 GTSNPN, CDR2 SVGIG (reference sequence). The trim removed 2 bases at V and 5 bases at J, leaving 8 bases unmatched. This CDR3 is built from 14 residues.

This rearrangement joins TRBV27 to TRBJ2-1; D is possibly TRBD2 (5 bases). This CDR3 has 18 residues. Germline-derived CDR1 and CDR2 are MNHEY and SMNVEV (reference sequence). Trimming removed 1 base at V and 6 bases at J, with 22 bases between. CDR3 nucleotides: TGTGCCAGCAGTTTATTTTGGTATCGGGATCGATCTACCAATGAGCAGTTCTTC. It specifies CASSLFWYRDRSTNEQFF.

The genes are TRBV27 and TRBJ2-7; D not resolved. From germline, CDR1 is MNHEY and CDR2 SMNVEV (reference sequence). The CDR3 length is 17 residues. V lost 2 bases and J lost 6, with 23 bases in between. CDR3 nucleotides: TGTGCCAGCAGTTTAGTCCCAGATGTGATGGGTGAGATCGAGCAGTACTTC. Encoded protein: CASSLVPDVMGEIEQYF.

J is TRBJ2-7 and V is TRBV6-8, with TRBD1 matching over 9 bases. CDR3 length: 17 amino acids. Germline CDR1 and CDR2: MNHGY and SAAAGT. The V and J ends lost 6 bases and 1 base, in that order; junction bases with no gene match: 13. Here the CDR3 DNA reads TGTGCCAGCAGCTCCGGACAGGGGCGCGCCTCTTCCTACGAGCAGTACTTC. Its protein product is CASSSGQGRASSYEQYF.

This chain connects TRBV28 to TRBJ1-1; D remains ambiguous. V was pared by 3 bases and J by 1 base, with 6 bases between. The CDR3 covers 13 residues. Germline V gene lookup returns CDR1 MDHEN and CDR2 SYDVKM. DNA of the CDR3: TGTGCCAGCAGTTTCCCCCAGAACACTGAAGCTTTCTTT. Its protein is CASSFPQNTEAFF.

The CDR3 coding sequence is TGTGCCAGCAGCGTGGGGACTAGCGACTCCACAGATACGCAGTATTTT. Amino acid sequence: CASSVGTSDSTDTQYF. This chain uses TRBV9 with TRBJ2-3; 10 nucleotides agree with TRBD2. The ends lost 2 bases at V and 2 bases at J; junction bases unmatched: 5. The CDR3 spans 16 residues. The germline V gene encodes CDR1 SGDLS and CDR2 YYNGEE.

This clone was recorded a few times. The chain couples TRBV27 to TRBJ2-1, with a possible D match to TRBD1 (5 bases). The V and J ends lost 1 base and 10 bases respectively, with 14 bases between them. This CDR3 comprises 14 residues. CDR1 is MNHEY, CDR2 SMNVEV, per germline (reference sequence). The CDR3: CASSLFPQGVEQFF. In nucleotides, the CDR3 is TGTGCCAGCAGTTTATTCCCCCAGGGCGTCGAGCAGTTCTTC.

This clone occurred once. The chain recombines TRBV5-4 with TRBJ2-3; the D is unclear. Germline CDR1 is SGHNT and CDR2 is YYREEE (reference sequence). V lost 0 bases, J lost 3 bases, and 8 bases lay in between. CDR3 length: 14 amino acids. In DNA, the CDR3 is TGTGCCAGCAGCTTGGGCCAGGCGACAGATACGCAGTATTTT. Protein sequence: CASSLGQATDTQYF.

The rearrangement links TRBV5-4 to TRBJ2-3, with D tentatively TRBD1 (6 bases). The CDR3 has 16 residues. Germline V gene sequence: CDR1 SGHNT, CDR2 YYREEE (reference sequence). Between the trimmed V and J ends, which lost 4 bases and 6 bases, there was a span of 21 bases. CDR3 sequence: CASSLRPTGLWDTQYF. The DNA for the CDR3 is TGTGCCAGCAGCCTAAGACCGACAGGACTCTGGGATACGCAGTATTTT.

This chain connects TRBV4-1 to TRBJ2-3; D unresolved. This CDR3 spans 14 amino acids. The ends were cut back, 1 base at V and 4 bases at J, with 9 bases in the middle. Germline CDR1 MGHRA, CDR2 YSYEKL. CDR3 amino acids: CASSQVAAADTQYF. CDR3 in DNA: TGCGCCAGCAGCCAAGTGGCGGCCGCAGATACGCAGTATTTT.

This clone has a single count. The chain links TRBV7-2 to TRBJ2-7; possibly TRBD1 for D (5 bases). Between the trimmed V and J ends, which lost 3 bases and 8 bases, there was a span of 14 bases. The germline CDR1 and CDR2 sequences are SGHTA and FQGNSA. The CDR3 contains 13 residues. The CDR3 spells CASSFQGEDKQYF. Here the CDR3 DNA reads TGTGCCAGCAGCTTCCAGGGTGAGGACAAGCAGTACTTC.

This chain joins TRBV20-1 and TRBJ2-7; D not certain. CDR3 size: 11 residues. Trimming cost V 2 bases and J 1 base, with 3 bases left between them. Germline-derived CDR1 and CDR2 are DFQATT and SNEGSKA (reference sequence). CDR3 sequence (DNA): TGCAGTGCTAGACTGTCCTACGAGCAGTACTTC. The encoded protein is CSARLSYEQYF.

This clone appeared once. This chain joins TRBV11-3 and TRBJ2-5; the D gene is possibly TRBD2 (7 bases). Germline values: CDR1 SGHNT, CDR2 YENEEA. V lost 1 base, J lost 4 bases, and 22 bases lay in between. CDR3 length equals 18 residues. The CDR3 loop reads CASSLATGPWRESETQYF. The CDR3 DNA sequence: TGTGCCAGCAGCTTAGCGACAGGACCTTGGCGGGAGTCAGAGACCCAGTACTTC.

V usage is TRBV11-2 and J usage is TRBJ2-2; D gene ambiguous. There are 18 residues in the CDR3. CDR1 is SGHAT, CDR2 FQNNGV, per germline. The ends were cut back, 0 bases at V and 9 bases at J, with 23 bases in the middle. The CDR3 DNA reads as TGTGCCAGCAGCTTAGATCAGGAGTTCGGCCGTAGGGTCCGGGAGCTGTTTTTT. It encodes CASSLDQEFGRRVRELFF. Using reference TRBV11-2 and TRBJ2-2 for the parts outside the CDR3, the full variable domain is EAGVAQSPRYKIIEKRQSVAFWCNPISGHATLYWYQQILGQGPKLLIQFQNNGVVDDSQLPKDRFSAERLKGVDSTLKIQPAKLEDSAVYLCASSLDQEFGRRVRELFFGEGSRLTVL.

The rearrangement links TRBV21-1 to TRBJ2-7; TRBD2, the table's D call, lacks a check against the DNA. TRBV21-1 is shown as a pseudogene. CDR3 size: 15 residues. CDR3 DNA: TGTGCCAGCAGCAAGGAGGGTTTGTACTCCTACGAGCAGTACTTC. Protein product: CASSKEGLYSYEQYF.

This clone was seen once. This chain links TRBV18 with TRBJ2-5, with no clear D. The CDR3 contains 13 residues. Trimming shortened V by 3 bases and J by 5 bases, and 10 bases separated the two germline ends. Germline CDR1 KGHSH, CDR2 LQKENI. Here the CDR3 reads CASSPEWSETQYF. DNA of the CDR3: TGTGCCAGCTCACCCGAATGGAGTGAGACCCAGTACTTC.

The chain recombines TRBV28 with TRBJ2-3; weak D call: TRBD1 (6 bases). The CDR3 covers 15 residues. V shed 2 bases and J shed 0 bases, with 9 bases lying between them. In germline, CDR1 is MDHEN, CDR2 SYDVKM. CDR3 sequence (DNA): TGTGCCAGCAGTTTAGGGCAGGGGAGCACAGATACGCAGTATTTT. This translates into CASSLGQGSTDTQYF.

The rearrangement joins TRBV6-5 to TRBJ2-3; TRBD1 agrees at 9 bases. Losses at the gene ends were 7 bases for V and 4 bases for J; bases not matched to a gene: 6. CDR3 length: 14 amino acids. CDR1 MNHEY and CDR2 SVGAGI come from the germline V gene. The CDR3 bases are TGTGCCAGCAAAAGGACAGGGGAGGCAGATACGCAGTATTTT. Its protein is CASKRTGEADTQYF.

The V and J genes are TRBV27 and TRBJ2-1; tentative D call: TRBD2 (7 bases). Germline CDR1 MNHEY, CDR2 SMNVEV (reference sequence). V lost 0 bases and J lost 0, with 18 bases in between. The CDR3 extends over 19 amino acids. The CDR3 nucleotides read TGTGCCAGCAGTTTATCGGGGGGGCGGGGTACCAGCTCCTACAATGAGCAGTTCTTC. Its protein product is CASSLSGGRGTSSYNEQFF.

This clone was seen a handful of times. The chain recombines TRBV6-5 with TRBJ2-7, with a possible D match to TRBD2 (5 bases). The CDR3 loop spans 15 amino acids. Between the trimmed V and J ends, which lost 8 bases and 4 bases, there was a span of 21 bases. The V gene's germline CDR1 is MNHEY and CDR2 SVGAGI. The CDR3 DNA reads as TGTGCCAGCTCCGGGGAAGGGAAGAGGTTGTACGAGCAGTACTTC. Amino acid sequence: CASSGEGKRLYEQYF.

This chain links TRBV5-1 with TRBJ2-7; D is possibly TRBD2 (6 bases). V lost 4 bases, J lost 2 bases, and 13 bases lay in between. Germline V gene data show CDR1 as SGHRS and CDR2 as YFSETQ. This CDR3 is 14 amino acids long. Here the CDR3 DNA reads TGCGCCAGCAGCGTCTCCGGGACTCCCTACGAGCAGTACTTC. Translating it yields CASSVSGTPYEQYF.

V and J are TRBV6-6 and TRBJ2-7; D is undetermined. This CDR3 spans 13 amino acids. Trimming left V 2 bases short and J 2 bases short, with 7 bases between. Germline-derived CDR1 and CDR2 are MNHNY and SVGAGI (reference sequence). CDR3 region: CASSYRETYEQYF. The CDR3 DNA follows: TGTGCCAGCAGTTACAGGGAAACCTACGAGCAGTACTTC.

The chain recombines TRBV28 with TRBJ2-7; TRBD2 matches at 16 bases. Germline assignment: CDR1 MDHEN and CDR2 SYDVKM. The CDR3 has 17 residues. With 5 bases clipped from V and 9 bases from J, the junction kept 13 bases outside the gene matches. In DNA, the CDR3 is TGTGCCAGCAGTCCCGGGACTAGCGGGAGGGCTTGGATTAGGCAGTACTTC. Translated: CASSPGTSGRAWIRQYF.

The rearrangement links TRBV4-3 to TRBJ2-2, with unresolved D. Germline CDR1 and CDR2: LGHNA and YSLEER. The CDR3 sequence is 14 residues long. V dropped 0 bases and J dropped 9 bases, with 11 bases sitting between them. The CDR3 protein is CASSQEKELRELFF. CDR3 DNA sequence: TGCGCCAGCAGCCAAGAGAAGGAGTTGAGGGAGCTGTTTTTT.

V usage is TRBV6-5 and J usage is TRBJ2-4; TRBD1 is a possible D gene (5 bases). The length of the CDR3 is 11 residues. The germline V gene encodes CDR1 MNHEY and CDR2 SVGAGI. The V end was cut by 3 bases, the J end by 12 bases, with 9 bases between. The chain's CDR3 is CASSYGAGQYF. The CDR3 DNA sequence: TGTGCCAGCAGTTATGGGGCAGGTCAGTACTTC.